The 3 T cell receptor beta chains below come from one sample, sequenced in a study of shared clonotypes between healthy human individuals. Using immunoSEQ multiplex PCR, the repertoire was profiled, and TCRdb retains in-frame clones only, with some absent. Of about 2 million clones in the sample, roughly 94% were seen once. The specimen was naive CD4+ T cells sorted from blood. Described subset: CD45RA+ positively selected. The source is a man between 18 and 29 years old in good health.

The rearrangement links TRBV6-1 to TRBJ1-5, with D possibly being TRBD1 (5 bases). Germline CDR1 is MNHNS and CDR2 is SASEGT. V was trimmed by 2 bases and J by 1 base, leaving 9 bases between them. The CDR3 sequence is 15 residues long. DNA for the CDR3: TGTGCCAGCAGTGAACGGGGACGAAGCAATCAGCCCCAGCATTTT. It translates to CASSERGRSNQPQHF.

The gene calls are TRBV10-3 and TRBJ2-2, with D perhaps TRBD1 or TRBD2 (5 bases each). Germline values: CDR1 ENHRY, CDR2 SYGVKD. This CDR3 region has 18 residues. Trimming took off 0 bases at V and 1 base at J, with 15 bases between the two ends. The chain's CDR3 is CAISESLRRQGNTGELFF. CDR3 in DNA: TGTGCCATCAGTGAGTCCCTCCGGAGGCAGGGGAACACCGGGGAGCTGTTTTTT.

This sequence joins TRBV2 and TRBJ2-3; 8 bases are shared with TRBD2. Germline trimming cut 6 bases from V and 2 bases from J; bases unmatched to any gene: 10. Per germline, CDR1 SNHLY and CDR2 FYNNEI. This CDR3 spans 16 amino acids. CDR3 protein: CASRERSGRFTDTQYF. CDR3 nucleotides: TGTGCCAGCAGGGAAAGGAGCGGGAGATTCACAGATACGCAGTATTTT.